This is a list of T cell receptor beta chains from one sample in a study of blood T cell repertoires in COVID-19. The protocol was immunoSEQ multiplex PCR, while the TCRdb copy is restricted to in-frame clones and leaves out a portion. This table has under 200,000 clones, over 75% appearing once. The material sequenced was peripheral blood. Every receptor here comes from a man between 70 and 80 years old with active or convalescent COVID-19. CDR3s include the opening cysteine and the closing phenylalanine or tryptophan. Fields, in order: clone size, D gene, V gene, J gene, CDR3 length, CDR3 DNA, CDR3 protein. A D gene is named only where the DNA matches it firmly. The listing skips clone size in some rows; elsewhere it reads once, few, many or a size class.

>-|-|TRBV6-1|TRBJ1-3|16
TGTGCCAGCAGTGAAGTCTGGACATCCTCTGGAAACACCATATATTTT
CASSEVWTSSGNTIYF
>-|-|TRBV6-2/TRBV6-3|TRBJ2-2|14
TGTGCCAGCAGCAGATCGGGACAACCCGGGGAGCTGTTTTTT
CASSRSGQPGELFF
>-|TRBD1|TRBV5-1|TRBJ2-7|15
TGCGCCAGCAGCTCCCGGGACAGCCTCTCCTACGAGCAGTACTTC
CASSSRDSLSYEQYF
>-|-|TRBV5-5|TRBJ1-3|16
TGTGCCAGCAGCTTGAGTGGGGGCTCCTCTGGAAACACCATATATTTT
CASSLSGGSSGNTIYF
>-|TRBD1|TRBV2|TRBJ2-3|14
TGTGCCAGCCTTGGACAGGCTAGCACAGATACGCAGTATTTT
CASLGQASTDTQYF
>-|TRBD1|TRBV6-5|TRBJ2-2|15
TGTGCCAGCACTTGGACAGGGGAATACACCGGGGAGCTGTTTTTT
CASTWTGEYTGELFF
>-|TRBD2|TRBV5-4|TRBJ2-5|14
TGTGCCAGCAGCCGCCCCCCCGGACTAGCGGGACAGTACTTC
CASSRPPGLAGQYF
>-|-|TRBV9|TRBJ2-3|16
TGTGCCAGCAGTAAACCCCGGGACACCTTCACAGATACGCAGTATTTT
CASSKPRDTFTDTQYF
>-|-|TRBV6-5|TRBJ1-1|15
TGTGCCAGCAGACCAACGGGGGAGGGGGTCACTGAAGCTTTCTTT
CASRPTGEGVTEAFF
>-|TRBD1|TRBV2|TRBJ1-5|14
TGTGCCAGCAGGTCAGGGGGCGCTTGGCAGCCCCAGCATTTT
CASRSGGAWQPQHF
>-|-|TRBV18|TRBJ2-1|13
TGTGCCAGCTCACCGGGCCTTAACAATGAGCAGTTCTTC
CASSPGLNNEQFF
>-|-|TRBV5-5|TRBJ2-1|15
TGTGCCAGCAGCTTACTAGCTCCCTCCTACAATGAGCAGTTCTTC
CASSLLAPSYNEQFF
>once|TRBD1|TRBV4-2|TRBJ2-7|15
TGTGCCAGCAGCCAAGACGGACAGGTTCTAGACGAGCAGTACTTC
CASSQDGQVLDEQYF
>-|TRBD1|TRBV29-1|TRBJ1-1|13
TGCAGCGCGACAGGGGGCATGAACACTGAAGCTTTCTTT
CSATGGMNTEAFF
>-|TRBD2|TRBV7-2|TRBJ2-1|18
TGTGCCAGCAGCCAGAGAGGGACTAGCGGGGGGGCCTTGGATGAGCAGTTCTTC
CASSQRGTSGGALDEQFF
>-|-|TRBV6-6|TRBJ1-2|14
TGTGCCAGCTGTTACCTAGAAAATAACTATGGCTACACCTTC
CASCYLENNYGYTF
>-|TRBD2|TRBV5-4|TRBJ2-2|15
TGTGCCACAGGTGCGGGGGGCGCGGGCACCGGGGAGCTGTTTTTT
CATGAGGAGTGELFF
>-|-|TRBV6-1|TRBJ1-3|17
TGTGCCAGCAGTGCACAAGCCTCCACAGGGTATGGAAACACCATATATTTT
CASSAQASTGYGNTIYF
>-|TRBD2|TRBV25-1|TRBJ2-5|15
TGTGCCAGCAGCCTTAGCGGGGGGGCTTGGGAGACCCAGTACTTC
CASSLSGGAWETQYF
>-|TRBD2|TRBV4-3|TRBJ2-3|19
TGCGCCAGCAGCCAAGTCCATCCGGGGGCGGGGGGCCGCACAGATACGCAGTATTTT
CASSQVHPGAGGRTDTQYF
>-|-|TRBV6-5|TRBJ1-1|15
TGTGCCAGCAGCCGAGCCCTACAGGGAGCCACTGAAGCTTTCTTT
CASSRALQGATEAFF
>-|TRBD1|TRBV18|TRBJ1-1|15
TGTGCCAGCTCACCCTTGGACAGGAGGAACACTGAAGCTTTCTTT
CASSPLDRRNTEAFF
>few|-|TRBV27|TRBJ1-2|16
TGTGCCAGCACCGCGGGTCCCTCCTGGGATCCCTATGGCTACACCTTC
CASTAGPSWDPYGYTF
>few|-|TRBV19|TRBJ1-3|15
TGTGCCAGTAGTTCGGGACTGATCTCTGGAAACACCATATATTTT
CASSSGLISGNTIYF
>-|-|TRBV30|TRBJ1-6|15
TGTGCCTGGAGTGGGAGTGCAGGGGCCGGTTCACCCCTCCACTTT
CAWSGSAGAGSPLHF
>few|-|TRBV5-1|TRBJ1-1|14
TGCGCCAGCAGCTTGGGCGTGGGGAGCACTGAAGCTTTCTTT
CASSLGVGSTEAFF
>-|TRBD1|TRBV5-4|TRBJ1-1|13
TGTGCCAGCACCCTACAGGGGGGCACTGAAGCTTTCTTT
CASTLQGGTEAFF
>-|-|TRBV7-9|TRBJ1-1|15
TGTGCCAGCAGCTTAGTTAGCCTCCGTAGGACTGAAGCTTTCTTT
CASSLVSLRRTEAFF
>-|-|TRBV5-8|TRBJ1-3|13
TGTGCCAGCAGCTTCCACAGGGTAAACACCATATATTTT
CASSFHRVNTIYF
>-|TRBD2|TRBV18|TRBJ2-4|14
TGTGCCAGCTCACCAATTAGCGGGGAAAACATTCAGTACTTC
CASSPISGENIQYF
>few|-|TRBV4-1|TRBJ2-7|16
TGCGCCAGCAGCCGAGGTTACCGGGACTCGTCCTACGAGCAGTACTTC
CASSRGYRDSSYEQYF
>once|-|TRBV19|TRBJ2-7|15
TGTGCCAGTAGTATAGTTCCGGGTCCGTCCTACGAGCAGTACTTC
CASSIVPGPSYEQYF
>-|-|TRBV10-3|TRBJ2-5|13
TGTGCCATCAGCGTCCCCGGGGGAGAGACCCAGTACTTC
CAISVPGGETQYF
>-|-|TRBV2|TRBJ1-2|18
TGTGCCAGCAGGACCGGCACAGGGTACCCTTCCGCCAACTATGGCTACACCTTC
CASRTGTGYPSANYGYTF
>-|TRBD2|TRBV11-3|TRBJ2-1|11
TGTGCCAGCAGTCGCGGACTAGCGCAGTTCTTC
CASSRGLAQFF
>-|-|TRBV6-5|TRBJ2-5|14
TGTGCCTGCCGAATGGTGGGGAGAGGAGAGACCCAGTACTTC
CACRMVGRGETQYF
>-|TRBD1|TRBV7-2|TRBJ2-3|17
TGTGCCAGCAGCTTAGTCCCGACAGGGTTGAGCACAGATACGCAGTATTTT
CASSLVPTGLSTDTQYF
>-|TRBD2|TRBV30|TRBJ2-5|17
TGTGCCTGGAGTGTGGGGGCGGCTAGCGGGACTCAAGAGACCCAGTACTTC
CAWSVGAASGTQETQYF
>-|-|TRBV7-2|TRBJ1-1|15
TGTGCCAGCAGCATAAGGGGGTTCTCGGGCACTGAAGCTTTCTTT
CASSIRGFSGTEAFF
>-|TRBD2|TRBV10-3|TRBJ2-2|19
TGTGCCATCAGTGAGTCCCTTACAGGGTCTAGCGGGGCCACCGGGGAGCTGTTTTTT
CAISESLTGSSGATGELFF
>-|-|TRBV9|TRBJ1-1|15
TGTGCCAGCAGCGTAGGAGACAGGATGAACACTGAAGCTTTCTTT
CASSVGDRMNTEAFF
>-|-|TRBV25-1|TRBJ2-7|11
TGTGCCAGCAGGCAGTTATACGAGCAGTACTTC
CASRQLYEQYF
>-|TRBD1|TRBV2|TRBJ1-6|16
TGTGCCAGCAGTGGGGGACAGGGGGCCATCAGTTCACCCCTCCACTTT
CASSGGQGAISSPLHF
>-|TRBD1|TRBV16|TRBJ1-1|15
TGTGCCAGCAGCCGTTTACAGGGGGCGAGCACTGAAGCTTTCTTT
CASSRLQGASTEAFF
>once|TRBD2|TRBV27|TRBJ2-7|17
TGTGCCAGCAGTCCTGGAGCTAGCGGGCGAATATCCTACGAGCAGTACTTC
CASSPGASGRISYEQYF
>-|TRBD1|TRBV7-3|TRBJ2-7|15
TGTGCCAGCAGCTTAGACGGGACAGGGCCCTACGAGCAGTACTTC
CASSLDGTGPYEQYF
>once|TRBD2|TRBV7-9|TRBJ2-3|16
TGTGCCAGCAGCCCGCCGGGACTAGCGGGCACAGATACGCAGTATTTT
CASSPPGLAGTDTQYF
>-|TRBD1|TRBV7-9|TRBJ2-3|12
TGTGCCAGCAGCCGGGACAGTTTAACGCAGTATTTT
CASSRDSLTQYF
>few|-|TRBV18|TRBJ1-3|13
TGTGCCAGCTCACTTACCGAGGGGGACACCATATATTTT
CASSLTEGDTIYF
>-|-|TRBV5-8|TRBJ2-5|14
TGTGCCAGCAGCTTATACCAGAACCAAGAGACCCAGTACTTC
CASSLYQNQETQYF
>once|-|TRBV12-3/TRBV12-4|TRBJ1-2|12
TGTGCCAGCAGTACCTGGACAAGTGGCTACACCTTC
CASSTWTSGYTF
>-|TRBD1|TRBV30|TRBJ2-1|12
TGTGCCTGGACGGACAGGTTCAATGAGCAGTTCTTC
CAWTDRFNEQFF
>-|-|TRBV7-2|TRBJ2-1|15
TGTGCCAGCAGCGTATCCTCGAGCTCCTACAATGAGCAGTTCTTC
CASSVSSSSYNEQFF
>-|-|TRBV5-1|TRBJ2-2|15
TGCGCCAGCAGCTTGGAGAACAGGAACACCGGGGAGCTGTTTTTT
CASSLENRNTGELFF
>-|TRBD1|TRBV18|TRBJ2-7|14
TGTGCCAGCTCACAGGGACAGGGGGCAAGCGAGCAGTACTTC
CASSQGQGASEQYF
>-|-|TRBV4-1|TRBJ2-1|18
TGCGCCAGCAGCCAAGATTTTGGAACGGCGGCCTCCTACAATGAGCAGTTCTTC
CASSQDFGTAASYNEQFF
>-|-|TRBV6-6|TRBJ2-1|15
TGTGCCAGCAGTCCCCAGGATGGTTCCTACAATGAGCAGTTCTTC
CASSPQDGSYNEQFF
>-|TRBD2|TRBV7-2|TRBJ2-1|17
TGTGCCAGCAGCTTAAACCCCGCGCGGGGGGAATACAATGAGCAGTTCTTC
CASSLNPARGEYNEQFF
>-|TRBD2|TRBV27|TRBJ2-7|16
TGTGCCAGCAGTTCTTACCCGACTAGCGTTGCCTACGAGCAGTACTTC
CASSSYPTSVAYEQYF